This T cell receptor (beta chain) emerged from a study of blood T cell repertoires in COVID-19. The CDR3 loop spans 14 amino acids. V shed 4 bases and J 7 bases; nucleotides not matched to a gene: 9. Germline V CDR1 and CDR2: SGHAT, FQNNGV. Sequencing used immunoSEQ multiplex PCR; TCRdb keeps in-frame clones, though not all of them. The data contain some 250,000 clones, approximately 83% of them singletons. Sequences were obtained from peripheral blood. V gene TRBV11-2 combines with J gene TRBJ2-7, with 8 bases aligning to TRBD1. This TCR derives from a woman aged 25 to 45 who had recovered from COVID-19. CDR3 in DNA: TGTGCCAGCAGCTCCGGACAGGGTTCTGGTGAGCAGTACTTC. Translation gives CASSSGQGSGEQYF.